The 30 T cell receptor beta chains listed next were all sequenced from one sample in a study of monozygotic twins with inflammatory bowel disease. No DNA is given; TCRdb re-called the 5' RACE reads and lists each CDR3 protein once. The sample features about 160,000 distinct CDR3 sequences, with roughly 2.3% in its top ten. Sequencing input: blood. All receptors derive from a human donor with ulcerative colitis or Crohn's disease, or a healthy co-twin of an affected twin (not recorded which).

V usage is TRBV4-1 and J usage is TRBJ2-4; the TCRdb D gene call, TRBD1, has no DNA to confirm it. This CDR3 is built from 15 residues. Germline lookup yields CDR1 MGHRA and CDR2 YSYEKL. CDR3 loop: CASSQGGRGLGIQYF.

The CDR3 here is CSARLAGKETQYF. The genes are TRBV20-1 and TRBJ2-5; TCRdb selects TRBD2, and the lack of DNA leaves this call unchecked. Germline CDR1 and CDR2: DFQATT and SNEGSKA (reference sequence). The CDR3 is made up of 13 amino acids.

The chain joins TRBV11-3 to TRBJ2-3; TCRdb lists TRBD1, though no DNA is available to test this call. The CDR3 runs 17 residues. The V gene's germline CDR1 is SGHNT and CDR2 YENEEA. CDR3: CASSSPRGGIRTDTQYF.

The rearrangement uses TRBV11-1 and TRBJ2-7. Germline-derived CDR1 and CDR2 are SGHAT and FQDESV (reference sequence). CDR3 size: 14 residues. The CDR3 is CASSPTMSSYEQYF. The variable domain in full, completed from reference TRBV11-1 and TRBJ2-7, reads EAEVAQSPRYKITEKSQAVAFWCDPISGHATLYWYRQILGQGPELLVQFQDESVVDDSQLPKDRFSAERLKGVDSTLKIQPAELGDSAMYLCASSPTMSSYEQYFGPGTRLTVT.

This chain uses TRBV20-1 with TRBJ1-2; the D gene TCRdb calls, TRBD1, cannot be checked with no DNA. The CDR3 is 16 residues long. Germline loops: CDR1 DFQATT, CDR2 SNEGSKA (reference sequence). The CDR3: CSARGAGAPVLYGYTF.

V is TRBV7-2 and J is TRBJ2-7. Germline CDR1 reads SGHTA; CDR2 reads FQGNSA. The CDR3 runs 11 residues. The CDR3 sequence is CASSYSDEQYF.

V is TRBV6-1 and J is TRBJ2-5; TCRdb's assignment of TRBD2 cannot be checked, as there is no DNA. Germline CDR1 is MNHNS and CDR2 is SASEGT. The CDR3 sequence is 13 residues long. CDR3 sequence reads: CASSIGGVETQYF.

The chain combines TRBV5-6 with TRBJ2-1. The CDR3 covers 11 residues. CDR1 and CDR2 (germline): SGHDT, YYEEEE. CDR3 residues: CASTSYNEQFF.

The CDR3 sequence is CASSLEAGVATNEKLFF. The chain uses TRBV5-6 and TRBJ1-4; lacking DNA, the TRBD1 call made by TCRdb goes unchecked. The CDR3 loop spans 17 amino acids. The germline gives CDR1 SGHDT, CDR2 YYEEEE.

V and J are TRBV5-1 and TRBJ1-1. CDR1 and CDR2 from the germline V gene are SGHRS and YFSETQ. This CDR3 is 13 amino acids long. This CDR3 reads CASRDWERTEAFF.

The J gene is TRBJ1-1, the V gene TRBV28; TCRdb names TRBD1, which stays unverified in the absence of DNA. CDR1 MDHEN and CDR2 SYDVKM come from the germline V gene. This CDR3 has 12 residues. The chain's CDR3 is CASAGGQLEAFF.

The chain employs TRBV5-6 and TRBJ1-5; lacking DNA, the TRBD1 call made by TCRdb goes unchecked. From germline, CDR1 is SGHDT and CDR2 YYEEEE. The CDR3 totals 18 residues. This CDR3 reads CASSLFWTGGYSNQPQHF. Combining the CDR3 with reference TRBV5-6 and TRBJ1-5 gives the whole variable domain DAGVTQSPTHLIKTRGQQVTLRCSPKSGHDTVSWYQQALGQGPQFIFQYYEEEERQRGNFPDRFSGHQFPNYSSELNVNALLLGDSALYLCASSLFWTGGYSNQPQHFGDGTRLSIL.

This chain joins TRBV6-2 or TRBV6-3 and TRBJ1-5. This CDR3 is built from 15 residues. Germline CDR1 is MNHEY and CDR2 is SVGEGT. CDR3: CASSYLRGGNQPQHF.

The chain combines TRBV28 with TRBJ2-1; the D call of TRBD1 rests on TCRdb alone, since no DNA is present to check it. Germline V gene data show CDR1 as MDHEN and CDR2 as SYDVKM. The CDR3 has 18 residues. The CDR3 region is CASSLLLGQGDFGNEQFF.

The chain joins TRBV3-1 to TRBJ2-2; without DNA, the TCRdb call of TRBD2 cannot be checked. Germline CDR1 LGHDT, CDR2 YNNKEL (reference sequence). The length of the CDR3 is 14 residues. CDR3 residues: CASSLGLVTGELFF.

The rearrangement links TRBV7-2 to TRBJ2-7; no DNA is available, so the TRBD1 call from TCRdb remains unchecked. Per germline, CDR1 SGHTA and CDR2 FQGNSA. There are 16 residues in the CDR3. The CDR3: CASSLVGRAFGYEQYF. Full variable domain (remainder filled in from reference TRBV7-2 and TRBJ2-7): GAGVSQSPSNKVTEKGKDVELRCDPISGHTALYWYRQSLGQGLEFLIYFQGNSAPDKSGLPSDRFSAERTGGSVSTLTIQRTQQEDSAVYLCASSLVGRAFGYEQYFGPGTRLTVT.

CDR3 in amino acids: CASSSGQRDQPQHF. The genes are TRBV7-2 and TRBJ1-5; TCRdb calls TRBD1, which cannot be checked without DNA. The length of the CDR3 is 14 residues. CDR1 and CDR2 from the germline V gene are SGHTA and FQGNSA.

The chain links TRBV2 to TRBJ2-3; TCRdb indicates TRBD2, and absent DNA this call remains unverified. The CDR3 is 15 residues long. CDR1 and CDR2 (germline): SNHLY, FYNNEI. The CDR3 loop is CASSERGLSTDTQYF.

V gene TRBV20-1 combines with J gene TRBJ2-4; TCRdb returns TRBD2, unconfirmable since there is no DNA. The CDR3 spans 15 residues. Looked up from germline, CDR1 is DFQATT and CDR2 is SNEGSKA (reference sequence). This CDR3 reads CSASGQGRAGNIQYF.

The chain uses TRBV9 and TRBJ2-7; TCRdb returns TRBD2, unconfirmable since there is no DNA. Germline V gene data show CDR1 as SGDLS and CDR2 as YYNGEE. The CDR3 contains 14 residues. CDR3 sequence reads: CASSIGTRNYEQYF.

The chain links TRBV5-6 to TRBJ1-3; there is no DNA to check the TCRdb D call of TRBD1. The CDR3 has 18 residues. Germline-derived CDR1 and CDR2 are SGHDT and YYEEEE. CDR3: CASSLELGRYWAGNTIYF.

The chain couples TRBV9 to TRBJ2-1; without DNA, the TCRdb call of TRBD1 cannot be checked. CDR1 is SGDLS and CDR2 is YYNGEE in the germline V gene. The CDR3 sequence is 14 residues long. This CDR3 is CASSSRENHNEQFF.

The chain employs TRBV5-1 and TRBJ2-5. This CDR3 is built from 13 residues. Germline-derived CDR1 and CDR2 are SGHRS and YFSETQ. The CDR3 loop is CASSLFPQETQYF.

The genes are TRBV7-9 and TRBJ2-7. The CDR3 is 14 residues long. Germline-derived CDR1 and CDR2 are SEHNR and FQNEAQ (reference sequence). Here the CDR3 reads CASSLKTPPYEQYF.

J is TRBJ2-3 and V is TRBV4-1; with no DNA, the TCRdb D assignment of TRBD2 cannot be verified. The V gene's germline CDR1 is MGHRA and CDR2 YSYEKL. This CDR3 has 14 amino acids. The CDR3 region is CASSLGTSGDTQYF.

This chain connects TRBV7-8 to TRBJ2-7; TCRdb's assignment of TRBD2 cannot be checked, as there is no DNA. The CDR3 has 14 amino acids. The germline gives CDR1 SGHVS, CDR2 FQNEAQ. This CDR3 reads CASIPAGGAYEQYF.

The V call is TRBV7-9, the J call TRBJ1-1; TCRdb selects TRBD1, and the lack of DNA leaves this call unchecked. Germline lookup yields CDR1 SEHNR and CDR2 FQNEAQ (reference sequence). CDR3 length: 13 residues. The CDR3 here is CASSLMGALEAFF. The full variable domain, its missing parts supplied by reference TRBV7-9 and TRBJ1-1, is DTGVSQNPRHKITKRGQNVTFRCDPISEHNRLYWYRQTLGQGPEFLTYFQNEAQLEKSRLLSDRFSAERPKGSFSTLEIQRTEQGDSAMYLCASSLMGALEAFFGQGTRLTVV.

The chain combines TRBV20-1 with TRBJ2-1. The CDR3 is 15 residues long. Germline V gene data show CDR1 as DFQATT and CDR2 as SNEGSKA (reference sequence). CDR3 residues: CSARDVWGSYNEQFF.

The gene calls are TRBV7-9 and TRBJ2-3; TCRdb lists TRBD2, though no DNA is available to test this call. Germline CDR1 is SEHNR and CDR2 is FQNEAQ (reference sequence). The CDR3 covers 14 residues. The CDR3: CASSFWREVDTQYF.

The V gene is TRBV5-5, the J gene TRBJ2-1; TCRdb returns TRBD2, unconfirmable since there is no DNA. This CDR3 has 14 amino acids. CDR1 is SGHKS and CDR2 is YYEKEE in the germline V gene (reference sequence). CDR3 region: CASSLLAAYGEQFF.